These 20 T cell receptor beta chains originate from one sample sequenced in a study of cytomegalovirus exposure and HLA in healthy donors. Generated by immunoSEQ multiplex PCR, the TCRdb table keeps only in-frame clones and is missing some. The sample has under 200,000 clones, roughly 90% seen once. The sample taken for sequencing was PBMCs. These TCRs come from a woman under 30 in good health and CMV-seronegative.

The CDR3 loop is CAWTSGTGAEAFF. The CDR3 DNA is TGTGCCTGGACGTCCGGGACAGGGGCTGAAGCTTTCTTT. The chain links TRBV30 to TRBJ1-1, with 10 bases matching TRBD1. The CDR3 is 13 amino acids. Germline V gene data show CDR1 as GTSNPN and CDR2 as SVGIG (reference sequence). J was trimmed by 6 bases and V by 4 bases; bases with no gene match: 5.

The J gene is TRBJ2-7, the V gene TRBV9; D is uncertain. CDR1 and CDR2 (germline): SGDLS, YYNGEE. This CDR3 is built from 14 residues. Trimming removed 0 bases at V and 3 bases at J, with 10 bases between. For the CDR3, the DNA is TGTGCCAGCAGCGTAGCTCCGGCAGGCTACGAGCAGTACTTC. It is translated as CASSVAPAGYEQYF.

This chain uses TRBV18 with TRBJ2-7; unclear D gene. Germline CDR1 reads KGHSH; CDR2 reads LQKENI. Trimming shortened V by 2 bases and J by 0 bases, and 8 bases separated the two germline ends. This CDR3 has 14 residues. CDR3 DNA: TGTGCCAGCTCACCAGATCTACTCTCCTACGAGCAGTACTTC. Translation: CASSPDLLSYEQYF.

About this clone: This sample includes further DNA sequences coding for the same CDR3. The chain combines TRBV18 with TRBJ2-1; 12 nucleotides match TRBD2. The J segment lost 4 bases and the V segment lost 3 bases, leaving 4 bases of the junction unmatched. CDR1 KGHSH and CDR2 LQKENI come from the germline V gene. The CDR3 is 16 amino acids. CDR3 DNA: TGTGCCAGCTCACCGGGACTAGCGGGCGCATACAATGAGCAGTTCTTC. Amino acids: CASSPGLAGAYNEQFF. Variable domain in full (rest from reference TRBV18 and TRBJ2-1): NAGVMQNPRHLVRRRGQEARLRCSPMKGHSHVYWYRQLPEEGLKFMVYLQKENIIDESGMPKERFSAEFPKEGPSILRIQQVVRGDSAAYFCASSPGLAGAYNEQFFGPGTRLTVL.

V gene TRBV27 combines with J gene TRBJ2-5; TRBD1 is a possible D gene (5 bases). The length of the CDR3 is 12 residues. V was pared by 10 bases and J by 6 bases, with 15 bases between. Germline V lookup: CDR1 MNHEY, CDR2 SMNVEV (reference sequence). CDR3 in DNA: TGTGCCACCCTAGACAGTTTCAAGACCCAGTACTTC. Translated, it gives CATLDSFKTQYF.

This clone has only a few counts. The rearrangement links TRBV6-1 to TRBJ2-7; the D gene is possibly TRBD2 (6 bases). V lost 2 bases to trimming and J lost 4 bases, with 18 bases between them. This CDR3 is built from 16 residues. Germline assignment: CDR1 MNHNS and CDR2 SASEGT. The CDR3 loop reads CASSEKEGSGGYEQYF. In DNA form, the CDR3 reads TGTGCCAGCAGTGAAAAAGAGGGGAGTGGGGGGTACGAGCAGTACTTC.

This rearrangement joins TRBV2 to TRBJ1-2; D is possibly TRBD1 (6 bases). The CDR3 contains 15 residues. Germline lookup yields CDR1 SNHLY and CDR2 FYNNEI. Deletions cut 5 bases from V and 8 bases from J, with 21 bases between. CDR3 bases: TGTGCCAGCAGTCGAAACCACCCTTCGACAGGAGGCTACACCTTC. Translated, it gives CASSRNHPSTGGYTF.

This sequence joins TRBV7-9 and TRBJ2-1, with D perhaps matching TRBD2 (5 bases). This CDR3 comprises 13 residues. V was trimmed by 7 bases and J by 9 bases, leaving 16 bases between them. CDR1 is SEHNR and CDR2 is FQNEAQ in the germline V gene (reference sequence). The CDR3 protein is CASINPEAGEQFF. For the CDR3, the DNA is TGTGCCAGCATCAATCCCGAGGCGGGTGAGCAGTTCTTC.

This sequence joins TRBV6-5 and TRBJ2-7; perhaps TRBD1 as D (6 bases). Trimming shortened V by 5 bases and J by 1 base, and 15 bases separated the two germline ends. Germline V gene data show CDR1 as MNHEY and CDR2 as SVGAGI. This CDR3 is 15 amino acids long. The CDR3 DNA is TGTGCCAGCAGTCCTGTCGTCAGGGGTTCCTACGAGCAGTACTTC. Translating it yields CASSPVVRGSYEQYF.

This clone has just a few counts. CDR3 sequence reads: CASSQDDRDNQPQHF. CDR3 nucleotides: TGCGCCAGCAGCCAAGACGACAGGGATAATCAGCCCCAGCATTTT. V gene TRBV4-1 combines with J gene TRBJ1-5, with 7 bases aligning to TRBD1. The germline V gene has CDR1 MGHRA and CDR2 YSYEKL. The CDR3 runs 15 residues. The V segment lost 0 bases and the J segment 4 bases; nucleotides outside the gene matches: 3.

V is TRBV7-6 and J is TRBJ2-1, with TRBD2 matching 9 bases. Germline CDR1 is SGHVS and CDR2 is FNYEAQ. With 5 bases clipped from V and 4 bases from J, the junction kept 6 bases outside the gene matches. This CDR3 has 15 residues. This CDR3 is CASSPGTSIYNEQFF. The CDR3 DNA is TGTGCCAGCAGCCCCGGGACTAGCATTTACAATGAGCAGTTCTTC.

This rearrangement joins TRBV18 to TRBJ1-4; 7 bases line up with TRBD1. Germline CDR1 and CDR2: KGHSH and LQKENI. There are 16 residues in the CDR3. The trim removed 3 bases at V and 3 bases at J, leaving 7 bases unmatched. The CDR3 nucleotides read TGTGCCAGCTCACCCTACAGACAGGGACCTAATGAAAAACTGTTTTTT. Amino acid sequence: CASSPYRQGPNEKLFF.

The table lists this clone with a count of one. The chain is built from TRBV6-1 and TRBJ2-2; the match to TRBD1 covers 7 bases. The CDR3 contains 16 residues. Germline CDR1 MNHNS, CDR2 SASEGT. The V segment lost 2 bases and the J segment 5 bases; nucleotides outside the gene matches: 8. The CDR3 region is CASSEIRTGRTGELFF. CDR3 nucleotide sequence: TGTGCCAGCAGTGAAATTAGGACAGGCAGAACCGGGGAGCTGTTTTTT.

The chain links TRBV5-1 to TRBJ2-7; the match to TRBD1 covers 7 bases. From germline, CDR1 is SGHRS and CDR2 YFSETQ. V trimming: 4 bases; J trimming: 2 bases; junction bases outside the gene matches: 15. The CDR3 totals 17 residues. The CDR3 nucleotides are TGCGCCAGCAGCCCGACGGGTACAGGGGAGTTTACCTACGAGCAGTACTTC. Residues: CASSPTGTGEFTYEQYF. Complete variable domain (other parts from reference TRBV5-1 and TRBJ2-7): KAGVTQTPRYLIKTRGQQVTLSCSPISGHRSVSWYQQTPGQGLQFLFEYFSETQRNKGNFPGRFSGRQFSNSRSEMNVSTLELGDSALYLCASSPTGTGEFTYEQYFGPGTRLTVT.

The chain combines TRBV30 with TRBJ1-6; maybe TRBD1 (5 bases). CDR3 length equals 14 residues. Germline CDR1 is GTSNPN and CDR2 is SVGIG (reference sequence). With 0 bases removed from V and 5 bases from J, the gap between germline ends came to 8 bases. CDR3 DNA: TGTGCCTGGAGTGTACAGGCTAATAATTCACCCCTCCACTTT. Its translation is CAWSVQANNSPLHF.

The chain combines TRBV4-3 with TRBJ1-2; a weak D match, TRBD1 (5 bases). The germline V and J ends were trimmed by 0 bases and 7 bases, with 12 bases remaining between them. The CDR3 is 14 residues long. CDR1 is LGHNA and CDR2 is YSLEER in the germline V gene. CDR3 region: CASSQDRRGGGYTF. CDR3 nucleotide sequence: TGCGCCAGCAGCCAAGATCGGAGGGGCGGTGGCTACACCTTC.

The rearrangement links TRBV6-1 to TRBJ1-1, with 9 nucleotides matching TRBD1. The CDR3 length is 12 residues. Germline CDR1 is MNHNS and CDR2 is SASEGT. The J segment lost 11 bases and the V segment lost 2 bases, leaving 3 bases of the junction unmatched. The CDR3 is CASSESTGGAFF. CDR3 coding DNA: TGTGCCAGCAGTGAATCCACAGGGGGCGCTTTCTTT.

This sequence joins TRBV27 and TRBJ1-6; 7 bases are shared with TRBD1. This CDR3 has 20 amino acids. CDR1 and CDR2 (germline): MNHEY, SMNVEV (reference sequence). V dropped 1 base and J dropped 9; count of bases not matched to a gene: 21. In DNA form, the CDR3 reads TGTGCCAGCAGTTTATATCGAATTGGAGGATATACAGGGGTCAGTTCACCCCTCCACTTT. It translates to CASSLYRIGGYTGVSSPLHF.

The V gene is TRBV4-1, the J gene TRBJ2-5, with 7 bases matching TRBD2. Germline CDR1 and CDR2: MGHRA and YSYEKL. This CDR3 has 15 residues. V lost 0 bases and J lost 4; bases outside the gene matches: 5. This CDR3 reads CASSQEGRERETQYF. The CDR3 region has the DNA TGCGCCAGCAGCCAAGAAGGGCGGGAGAGAGAGACCCAGTACTTC.

The chain recombines TRBV21-1 with TRBJ2-5; TRBD2 reflects the table's D call only, with no check against the DNA. TRBV21-1 is a listed pseudogene. The CDR3 length is 17 residues. CDR3 sequence (DNA): TGTGCCAGCAGCCTCACCTTGTCCCGGCGGCCACAAGAGACCCAGTACTTC. Amino acid sequence: CASSLTLSRRPQETQYF.